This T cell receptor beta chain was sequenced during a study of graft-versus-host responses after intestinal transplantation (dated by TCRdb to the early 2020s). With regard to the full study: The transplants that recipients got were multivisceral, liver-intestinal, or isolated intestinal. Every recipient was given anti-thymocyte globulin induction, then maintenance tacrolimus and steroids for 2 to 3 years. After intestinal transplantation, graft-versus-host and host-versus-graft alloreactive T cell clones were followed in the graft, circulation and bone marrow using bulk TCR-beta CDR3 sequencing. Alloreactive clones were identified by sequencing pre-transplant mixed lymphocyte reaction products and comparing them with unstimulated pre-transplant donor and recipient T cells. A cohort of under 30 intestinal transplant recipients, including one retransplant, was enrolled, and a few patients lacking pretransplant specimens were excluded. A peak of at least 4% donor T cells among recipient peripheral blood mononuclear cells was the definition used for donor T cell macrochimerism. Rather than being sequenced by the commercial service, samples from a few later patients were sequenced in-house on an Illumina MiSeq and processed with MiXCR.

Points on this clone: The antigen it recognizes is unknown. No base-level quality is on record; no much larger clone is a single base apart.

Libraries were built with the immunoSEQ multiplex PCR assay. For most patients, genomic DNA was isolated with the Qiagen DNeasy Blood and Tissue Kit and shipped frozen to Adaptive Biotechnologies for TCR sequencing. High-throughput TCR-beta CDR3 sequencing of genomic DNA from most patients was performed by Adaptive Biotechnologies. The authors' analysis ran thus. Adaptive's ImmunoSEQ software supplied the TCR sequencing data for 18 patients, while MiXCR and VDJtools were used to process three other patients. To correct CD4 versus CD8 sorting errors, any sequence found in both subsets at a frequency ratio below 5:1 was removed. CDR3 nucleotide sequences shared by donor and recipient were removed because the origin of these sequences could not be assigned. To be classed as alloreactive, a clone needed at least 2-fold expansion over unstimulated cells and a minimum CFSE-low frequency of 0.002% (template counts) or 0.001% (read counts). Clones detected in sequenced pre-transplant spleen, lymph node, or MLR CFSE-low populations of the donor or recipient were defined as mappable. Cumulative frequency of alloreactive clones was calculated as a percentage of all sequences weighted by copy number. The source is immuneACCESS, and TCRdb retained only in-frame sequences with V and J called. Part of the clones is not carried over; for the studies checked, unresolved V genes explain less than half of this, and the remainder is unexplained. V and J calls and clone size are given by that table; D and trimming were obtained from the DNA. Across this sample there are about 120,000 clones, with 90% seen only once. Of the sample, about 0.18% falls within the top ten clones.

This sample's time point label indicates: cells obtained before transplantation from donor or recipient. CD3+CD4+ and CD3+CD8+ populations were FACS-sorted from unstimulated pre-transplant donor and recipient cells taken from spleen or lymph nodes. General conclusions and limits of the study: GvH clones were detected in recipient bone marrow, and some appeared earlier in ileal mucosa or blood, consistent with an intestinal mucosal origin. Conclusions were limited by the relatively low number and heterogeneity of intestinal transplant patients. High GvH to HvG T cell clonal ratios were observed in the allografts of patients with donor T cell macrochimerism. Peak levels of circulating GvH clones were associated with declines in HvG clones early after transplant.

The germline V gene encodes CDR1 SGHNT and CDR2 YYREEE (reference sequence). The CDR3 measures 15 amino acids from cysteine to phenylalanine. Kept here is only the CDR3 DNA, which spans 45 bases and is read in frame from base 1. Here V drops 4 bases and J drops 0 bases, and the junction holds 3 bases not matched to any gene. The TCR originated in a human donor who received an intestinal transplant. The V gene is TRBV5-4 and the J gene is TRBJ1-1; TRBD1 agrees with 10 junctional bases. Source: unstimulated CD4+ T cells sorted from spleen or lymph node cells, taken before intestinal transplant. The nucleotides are TGTGCCAGCAGCACGGGACAGGGGTTGAACACTGAAGCTTTCTTT. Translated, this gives CASSTGQGLNTEAFF.